This T cell receptor (beta chain) comes out of a study of OX40 agonist ivuxolimab in advanced cancers. Looking at the study overall: Patients with prior anti-PD-1, anti-PD-L1 or anti-CTLA-4 therapy were eligible; about 40% had some. Findings and caveats of the study: At 0.1 to 3.0 mg/kg, clonal expansion of CD4+ and CD8+ blood T cells had occurred by week 6. The mean number of expanded clones was higher in CD8+ T cells than in CD4+.

Sequencing was performed with immunoSEQ multiplex PCR; in TCRdb, only in-frame clones are kept and a portion is missing. There are tens of thousands of clones in the sample; approximately 90% occur only once, and 3.5% to 4.5% lies in the top ten. This CDR3 is 13 amino acids long. Germline V gives CDR1 LNHDA, CDR2 SQIVND (reference sequence). The V and J ends lost 10 bases and 6 bases, in that order; junction bases with no gene match: 7. Note on this clone: Its antigen is undetermined.

The sequence was obtained from an adult with an advanced solid tumor such as melanoma, head and neck, liver or kidney cancer. V is TRBV19 and J is TRBJ2-1; 9 bases match TRBD2. The sample consisted of CD4+ or CD8+ T cells sorted from blood, taken in a trial of the OX40 agonist ivuxolimab. Written as DNA, the CDR3 is TGTGCCACCAGATTAGCGGGAGCCAATGAGCAGTTCTTC. Its translation is CATRLAGANEQFF.